The 17 T cell receptor beta chains below come from one sample, sequenced in a study of molecular identifiers for immune sequencing clone quantification. MiXCR, applied by TCRdb to the PCR reads, yields one record per CDR3 protein. The sample holds 250,000 to 350,000 distinct CDR3 sequences, about a fifth seen once. Sample: naive CD8+ T cells from blood, with Jurkat cell RNA spiked in. Subset given: FACS-sorted CD8+CD4-CCR7+CD45RA+ naive T cells. The receptors shown here come from a human donor in good health. Some libraries in this study had Jurkat cell RNA spiked in.

Many counts were recorded for this clonotype. This sequence joins TRBV14 and TRBJ2-7; D is unclear. The CDR3 runs to 13 residues. The V gene lost 1 base and the J gene lost 6 bases, with 10 bases spanning the gap. Germline V CDR1 and CDR2: SGHDN, FVKESK. CDR3: CASSQVSRAEQYF. The CDR3, as DNA: TGTGCCAGCAGCCAAGTGAGTAGGGCCGAGCAGTACTTC.

The chain joins TRBV12-3 or TRBV12-4 to TRBJ2-1; 15 nucleotides match TRBD2. The CDR3 is 16 amino acids. Trimming took 6 bases from V and 8 from J; bases not matched to a gene: 8. DNA of the CDR3: TGTGCCAGCAGAGGACTAGCGGGAGGGTCGGCCCATGAGCAGTTCTTC. This encodes CASRGLAGGSAHEQFF.

The chain employs TRBV6-5 and TRBJ1-4, with D maybe TRBD1 (6 bases). Trimming left V 7 bases short and J 5 bases short, with 17 bases between. This CDR3 comprises 15 residues. Germline V lookup: CDR1 MNHEY, CDR2 SVGAGI. Here the CDR3 DNA reads TGTGCCAGCAACCCGGGACACGGAGAAAATGAAAAACTGTTTTTT. This gives the protein CASNPGHGENEKLFF.

At least ten counts were recorded for this clonotype. The chain recombines TRBV4-1 with TRBJ2-2; D possibly matches TRBD1 or TRBD2 (5 bases each). The CDR3 has 14 amino acids. Germline V lookup: CDR1 MGHRA, CDR2 YSYEKL. V lost 5 bases to trimming and J lost 3 bases, with 10 bases between them. The CDR3 loop is CASSVQDYTGELFF. The DNA for the CDR3 is TGCGCCAGCAGCGTACAGGACTACACCGGGGAGCTGTTTTTT.

This clonotype has only a few counts. The V and J genes are TRBV3-1 and TRBJ1-4; D unclear. The CDR3 has 15 residues. The germline V gene has CDR1 LGHDT and CDR2 YNNKEL (reference sequence). V was cut by 4 bases and J by 1 base, with 10 bases left in between. Here the CDR3 reads CASSPWEGTNEKLFF. CDR3 coding DNA: TGTGCCAGCAGCCCCTGGGAAGGAACTAATGAAAAACTGTTTTTT.

This clonotype was recorded many times. The chain employs TRBV5-4 and TRBJ2-7; 8 bases are a match to TRBD2. Trimming removed 0 bases from V and 3 bases from J; junction bases left unmatched: 5. Germline V gene data show CDR1 as SGHNT and CDR2 as YYREEE (reference sequence). This CDR3 comprises 15 residues. CDR3 sequence: CASSLEAGDSYEQYF. The CDR3 nucleotides are TGTGCCAGCAGCTTGGAAGCGGGAGATAGCTACGAGCAGTACTTC.

This clonotype was found many times. The genes are TRBV20-1 and TRBJ2-7; 8 bases line up with TRBD2. CDR3 length: 16 residues. Trimming cost V 1 base and J 0 bases; bases outside gene matches: 8. Looked up from germline, CDR1 is DFQATT and CDR2 is SNEGSKA (reference sequence). CDR3 sequence: CSARGSGSSPSYEQYF. The CDR3 nucleotides read TGCAGTGCTAGAGGGAGCGGGAGTAGTCCCTCCTACGAGCAGTACTTC.

This clonotype was recorded at least ten times. J is TRBJ1-1 and V is TRBV7-9; D gene ambiguous. V lost 1 base and J 4 bases, leaving 10 bases between the germline ends. Germline CDR1 SEHNR, CDR2 FQNEAQ (reference sequence). The CDR3 consists of 14 residues. The CDR3 here is CASSLVPLGTEAFF. CDR3 bases: TGTGCCAGCAGCTTAGTCCCACTGGGCACTGAAGCTTTCTTT.

This clonotype was picked up many times. The chain employs TRBV24-1 and TRBJ2-3, with TRBD2 as a possible D gene (5 bases). V was clipped by 0 bases and J by 2 bases, with 14 bases between them. This CDR3 contains 17 residues. The germline V gene encodes CDR1 KGHDR and CDR2 SFDVKD. CDR3 sequence (DNA): TGTGCCACCAGTGATTTGTCGGGCAGCGGTCTCACAGATACGCAGTATTTT. Encoded protein: CATSDLSGSGLTDTQYF.

This clonotype was recorded a few times. CDR3 residues: CASSYSGDTTFFRGSGANVLTF. CDR3 bases: TGTGCCAGCAGTTACTCTGGGGACACAACATTTTTCCGGGGCTCTGGGGCCAACGTCCTGACTTTC. The chain employs TRBV6-5 and TRBJ2-6; D is perhaps TRBD1 (6 bases). CDR1 and CDR2 (germline): MNHEY, SVGAGI. CDR3 length: 22 residues. Deletions cut 0 bases from V and 0 bases from J, with 24 bases between.

This clonotype occurred many times. V usage is TRBV27 and J usage is TRBJ1-4, with D hard to call. CDR3 length equals 14 residues. Per the germline V gene, CDR1 is MNHEY and CDR2 is SMNVEV (reference sequence). V was pared by 7 bases and J by 0 bases, with 9 bases between. CDR3 DNA sequence: TGTGCCAGCAAGATAGGATCAACTAATGAAAAACTGTTTTTT. Amino acid sequence: CASKIGSTNEKLFF.

This clonotype occurred many times. This rearrangement joins TRBV29-1 to TRBJ1-1; D is possibly TRBD1 (6 bases). With 1 base removed from V and 6 bases from J, the gap between germline ends came to 21 bases. Germline CDR1 and CDR2: SQVTM and ANQGSEA. CDR3 length: 16 amino acids. Here the CDR3 reads CSVEVWRSGQGPEAFF. The CDR3 DNA is TGCAGCGTTGAAGTATGGCGGTCCGGGCAGGGGCCTGAAGCTTTCTTT.

This clonotype was recorded many times. The V gene is TRBV5-4, the J gene TRBJ2-5, with D perhaps TRBD1 (6 bases). V was trimmed by 0 bases and J by 6 bases, leaving 9 bases between them. Germline V gives CDR1 SGHNT, CDR2 YYREEE (reference sequence). The CDR3 runs 13 residues. CDR3 sequence reads: CASSLAGEQTQYF. The DNA of the CDR3 is TGTGCCAGCAGCTTGGCAGGGGAACAGACCCAGTACTTC.

This clonotype was observed at least ten times. V is TRBV29-1 and J is TRBJ2-7, with D possibly matching TRBD2 (6 bases). The CDR3 has 16 residues. CDR1 and CDR2 from the germline V gene are SQVTM and ANQGSEA. V lost 0 bases to trimming and J lost 4 bases, with 19 bases between them. CDR3 protein: CSVEEEVGGFGYEQYF. The CDR3 DNA reads TGCAGCGTTGAAGAGGAGGTGGGGGGATTCGGGTACGAGCAGTACTTC.

This clonotype was observed many times. The chain combines TRBV5-1 with TRBJ2-5; TRBD1 agrees at 7 bases. V lost 4 bases to trimming and J lost 5 bases; unmatched junction nucleotides: 8. The CDR3 covers 14 residues. Germline CDR1 is SGHRS and CDR2 is YFSETQ. The DNA for the CDR3 is TGCGCCAGCAGCCCATTGACAGGGCACGAGACCCAGTACTTC. It codes for CASSPLTGHETQYF.

This clonotype was counted ten times or more. The genes are TRBV24-1 and TRBJ2-1, with 11 bases that match TRBD2. Germline values: CDR1 KGHDR, CDR2 SFDVKD. The ends lost 1 base at V and 8 bases at J; junction bases unmatched: 0. The length of the CDR3 is 14 residues. This chain's CDR3 is CATSDLLAGDEQFF. CDR3 nucleotide sequence: TGTGCCACCAGTGATTTACTAGCGGGGGATGAGCAGTTCTTC.

V gene TRBV19 combines with J gene TRBJ2-6; D remains ambiguous. CDR1 is LNHDA, CDR2 SQIVND, per germline (reference sequence). CDR3 length: 15 residues. V was trimmed by 1 base and J by 1 base, leaving 5 bases between them. CDR3 nucleotides: TGTGCCAGTAGTATAGCAGGATCTGGGGCCAACGTCCTGACTTTC. This codes for CASSIAGSGANVLTF.